A selection of T cell receptor beta chains follows, all from one sample in a study of vaccination and CD4 T cells after COVID-19. Their specific antigens are unknown. TCRdb analysed the PCR reads with MiXCR anew, one entry per CDR3 protein. The sample lists about 4,000 distinct CDR3 sequences, 70% to 80% occurring once. Sequences were obtained from CD4+ T cells from blood, cultured in vitro. The receptors stem from a human donor in good health. Each CDR3 is given with its conserved first and last residue. Fields, in order: CDR3 length, V gene, J gene, clone size, CDR3 protein. Expanded clones get a size class; other rows say once, few or many, or leave the size out.

15	TRBV6-1	TRBJ1-1	.	CASSARHLRDTEAFF
13	TRBV20-1	TRBJ1-2	.	CSAPSETGQGYTF
17	TRBV7-2	TRBJ1-6	.	CASSRVSGTGGNSPLHF
16	TRBV15	TRBJ1-6	.	CATSRSGGTIGSPLHF
15	TRBV19	TRBJ1-6	.	CASSPGTGGHSPLHF
14	TRBV7-9	TRBJ1-5	.	CASSEGWVNQPQHF
16	TRBV19	TRBJ1-2	few	CASSRVRTGGGYGYTF
16	TRBV12-3/TRBV12-4	TRBJ2-3	.	CASRSQGGQSTDTQYF
19	TRBV28	TRBJ1-5	.	CASSLSRGHPNRYNQPQHF
14	TRBV19	TRBJ1-5	large	CAVTGPTFGQPQHF
15	TRBV12-3/TRBV12-4	TRBJ1-2	.	CASTLSSREGYGYTF
13	TRBV19	TRBJ2-5	.	CASSSPGTETQYF
14	TRBV7-2	TRBJ2-5	.	CASSPGQRQETQYF
15	TRBV7-2	TRBJ1-1	.	CASRRRPGAKTEAFF